The present T cell receptor (beta chain) was sequenced within a study of Graves' ophthalmopathy and Graves' hyperthyroidism. This clonotype has ten or more counts. What it recognizes is unknown. Study results and caveats: Appearing in blood as well were most expanded thyroid clonotypes above 0.001 frequency. With a specificity of roughly 72% and a sensitivity of about 69%, the model predicted ophthalmopathy progression.

Germline assignment: CDR1 SGHAT and CDR2 FQNNGV. The trim removed 0 bases at V and 6 bases at J, leaving 4 bases unmatched. This CDR3 is 14 amino acids long. Hyperthyroidism patients were newly diagnosed, under 2 months' duration, aged 18 to 65. Lactation, pregnancy, uncontrolled infections and other autoimmune diseases were all grounds for excluding patients. RNA transcripts were the source from which TCR beta CDR3 regions were amplified. Second-round multiplex PCR followed a first-round RT-PCR using HTBI primers. One entry per CDR3 protein, called by TCRdb with MiXCR from the multiplex PCR reads. The profile shows about 380,000 distinct CDR3 sequences, approximately 15% of them singletons.

The sequence was collected from a woman younger than 35 with stable Graves' hyperthyroidism. V gene TRBV11-2 combines with J gene TRBJ1-2; TRBD1 matches at 7 bases. The sample was peripheral blood. The CDR3 sequence is CASSLDQGVDGYTF. CDR3 nucleotides: TGTGCCAGCAGCTTAGATCAGGGGGTTGATGGCTACACCTTC.